One sample yielded the 5 T cell receptor beta chains listed below, sequenced in a study of sequential checkpoint blockade in melanoma. The treatment denotes: randomized to nivolumab then ipilimumab (arm A) or the reverse (arm B). The assay was immunoSEQ multiplex PCR, and TCRdb's table has in-frame clones only and misses some. The sample holds 13,000 to 15,000 clones, 70% to 80% seen once. Sequenced here: CD8+ T cells sorted from blood (inferred from file names), sampled from a patient given nivolumab and ipilimumab in sequence. All receptors come from a human donor with melanoma.

V is TRBV13 and J is TRBJ2-7; 7 nucleotides match TRBD2. Trimming cost V 5 bases and J 5 bases; bases outside gene matches: 9. CDR3 length: 14 amino acids. The germline V gene encodes CDR1 PRHDT and CDR2 FYEKMQ (reference sequence). CDR3 in DNA: TGTGCCAGCAGCCAAAGTCGGGGAGGGAACGAGCAGTACTTC. Protein sequence: CASSQSRGGNEQYF.

The rearrangement joins TRBV7-8 to TRBJ2-5, with D possibly TRBD1 on 6 matching bases. Judging by the DNA end, TRBJ2-7 fits better; the J call may be wrong. The CDR3 runs 14 residues. CDR1 SGHVS and CDR2 FQNEAQ come from the germline V gene. The chain's CDR3 is CASSLGGTPYEQYF. The CDR3 DNA reads as TGTGCCAGCAGCTTAGGGGGGACACCCTACGAGCAGTACTTC.

This clone qualifies as medium-sized. The chain is built from TRBV7-2 and TRBJ2-7, with D unclear. CDR1 and CDR2 (germline): SGHTA, FQGNSA. Trimming pared 5 bases from V and 4 bases from J, leaving 18 bases between. The CDR3 length is 15 residues. The CDR3 reads CASSLSKAILYEQYF. The CDR3 nucleotides are TGTGCCAGCAGCCTAAGTAAAGCCATCCTTTACGAGCAGTACTTC.

The gene calls are TRBV6-1 and TRBJ2-7, with D possibly matching TRBD2 (6 bases). There are 14 residues in the CDR3. The germline gives CDR1 MNHNS, CDR2 SASEGT. V lost 3 bases, J lost 0 bases, and 9 bases lay in between. CDR3 in amino acids: CASSDWGLSYEQYF. The CDR3 DNA reads as TGTGCCAGCAGTGACTGGGGACTCTCCTACGAGCAGTACTTC.

V usage is TRBV4-2 and J usage is TRBJ1-5; unclear D gene. This CDR3 has 15 amino acids. V dropped 0 bases and J dropped 0 bases, with 6 bases sitting between them. CDR1 is LGHNA, CDR2 YNFKEQ, per germline. CDR3 residues: CASSQEEYSNQPQHF. CDR3 bases: TGTGCCAGCAGCCAAGAGGAGTATAGCAATCAGCCCCAGCATTTT.